The T cell receptor beta chain described here comes from a study of cytomegalovirus exposure and HLA in healthy donors. As for the study in general: The 110 or so validation repertoires used a platform that matched the one used for the 666 first-cohort repertoires, as a later analysis reported.

Generated by immunoSEQ multiplex PCR, the TCRdb table keeps only in-frame clones and is missing some. The table shows roughly 100,000 clones, with approximately 90% occurring only once. Details on this clone: Antigen unknown.

Study-wide results and limits: Reports described diagnosis of cytomegalovirus status by the classifier as highly specific and sensitive. The finding came from a later analysis; first-cohort TCR clusters tended to co-occur in the roughly 110 validation repertoires. Cytomegalovirus-associated TCR beta chains were listed, numbering 150 to 200.

The germline gives CDR1 MNHNS, CDR2 SASEGT. Germline trimming cut 3 bases from V and 7 bases from J; bases unmatched to any gene: 4. The CDR3 sequence is 14 residues long. The TCR originated in a woman between 18 and 29 years old in good health and CMV-seropositive. Sample: PBMCs. V is TRBV6-1 and J is TRBJ1-4; 8 bases agree with TRBD1. The CDR3 sequence: CASSDRQGIEKLFF. The CDR3 DNA sequence: TGTGCCAGCAGTGACCGACAGGGGATTGAAAAACTGTTTTTT.